This T cell receptor beta chain was found in a study of T-cell memory formation after mild COVID-19. Across the whole study: Most TCR clusters belonged to a single donor. General study results and limits: Pre-infection memory showed some responding clones, and this suggested that cross-reactive memory joined. Clones shrinking between day 15 and 85 showed a balanced CD4/CD8 split, and those that grew later tilted toward CD4+.

From germline, CDR1 is LGHNA and CDR2 YSLEER. Trimming removed 0 bases from V and 8 bases from J, with 19 bases in between. The CDR3 extends over 16 amino acids. Constant-segment primers and 5'RACE yielded cDNA libraries for TCR alpha and TCR beta, each carrying sample barcodes and UMIs. TCRdb re-called the 5' RACE reads through MiXCR, storing one row per CDR3 protein. This table has around 320,000 distinct CDR3 sequences, about 13% appearing once. This clonotype turned up a few times. Its antigen is not known. Sequencing was performed on PBMCs or a T cell subset sorted from them (not recorded which). J is TRBJ1-2 and V is TRBV4-3; no clear D gene. This TCR was sampled from a man aged 18 to 29 who had mild COVID-19 (a few samples of this study predate the infection). Cell type and time point are not known. The CDR3 coding sequence is TGCGCCAGCAGCCAAGATCTCCTCCATGGGCACCGGGGCTACACCTTC. It specifies CASSQDLLHGHRGYTF.